Each of the 31 T cell receptor beta chains below was sequenced from the same sample in a study of persistence of HIV-infected CD4 T cells. Antigens of these TCRs are unknown. Cells were stimulated with overlapping HIV-1 Gag 15-mer peptides. Sorted nonresponding memory CD4+ T cells were CD40L-negative, CD69-negative, CD45RO-high. The libraries were made with immunoSEQ version 4 in survey mode. Clones were sequenced by immunoSEQ multiplex PCR, and TCRdb holds only the in-frame ones, with some missing. The table lists 50,000 to 65,000 clones, approximately 75% of them singletons, with 1.7% in the top ten. Sequencing was performed on CD4+ T cells sorted from PBMCs after roughly 17-hour stimulation, taken from a patient who received antiretroviral therapy. These receptors were obtained from an adult man with HIV who was CMV-seropositive.

The chain employs TRBV24-1 and TRBJ2-1; D is possibly TRBD2 (5 bases). This CDR3 contains 15 residues. Germline CDR1 is KGHDR and CDR2 is SFDVKD. V lost 0 bases, J lost 2 bases, and 7 bases lay in between. The CDR3 spells CATSDLGSPYNEQFF. CDR3 coding DNA: TGTGCCACCAGTGATTTGGGGAGCCCCTACAATGAGCAGTTCTTC.

The J gene is TRBJ1-4, the V gene TRBV2; TRBD1 aligns across 7 bases. Looked up from germline, CDR1 is SNHLY and CDR2 is FYNNEI. The CDR3 is 15 amino acids. V was pared by 3 bases and J by 5 bases, with 6 bases of the junction left unmatched. The CDR3 coding sequence is TGTGCCAGCAGTGAGGTGGGACAGACAAATGAAAAACTGTTTTTT. Protein product: CASSEVGQTNEKLFF.

The V call is TRBV7-2, the J call TRBJ1-2, with a weak D call TRBD1 (5 bases). V was pared by 3 bases and J by 8 bases, with 10 bases between. The CDR3 runs to 12 residues. Germline CDR1 reads SGHTA; CDR2 reads FQGNSA. This chain's CDR3 is CASSLGQVGYTF. CDR3 bases: TGTGCCAGCAGCTTGGGGCAGGTCGGCTACACCTTC.

DNA of the CDR3: TGTGCCAGCAGTTATTCTGTATACGGTTCACCCCTCCACTTT. As protein: CASSYSVYGSPLHF. The chain employs TRBV6-5 and TRBJ1-6, with unresolved D. The CDR3 extends over 14 amino acids. Germline loops: CDR1 MNHEY, CDR2 SVGAGI. V was clipped by 3 bases and J by 9 bases, with 12 bases between them.

V and J are TRBV3-1 (or the pseudogene TRBV3-2) and TRBJ2-6; D ambiguous. Germline CDR1 reads LGHDT; CDR2 reads YNNKEL (reference sequence). The V end lost 4 bases, the J end lost 0 bases, and 7 bases lay between the germline ends. This CDR3 has 15 amino acids. The DNA of the CDR3 is TGTGCCAGCAGCCCGGCTGGCTCTGGGGCCAACGTCCTGACTTTC. This sequence encodes CASSPAGSGANVLTF.

The chain has TRBV2 and TRBJ1-6; D may be TRBD1 (6 bases). Germline V gene sequence: CDR1 SNHLY, CDR2 FYNNEI. The V and J ends lost 3 bases and 9 bases respectively, with 18 bases between them. This CDR3 is 16 amino acids long. The CDR3 region is CASSDRGQGVSSPLHF. As DNA, the CDR3 is TGTGCCAGCAGTGACCGGGGGCAGGGAGTAAGTTCACCCCTCCACTTT.

J is TRBJ2-1 and V is TRBV19, with 12 bases matching TRBD2. Germline V lookup: CDR1 LNHDA, CDR2 SQIVND (reference sequence). There are 16 residues in the CDR3. The V and J ends lost 4 bases and 4 bases, in that order; junction bases with no gene match: 5. The CDR3 spells CASSKAGTSGYNEQFF. CDR3 in DNA: TGTGCCAGTAGTAAGGCCGGGACTAGCGGGTACAATGAGCAGTTCTTC.

This clone was recorded a few times. The chain uses TRBV28 and TRBJ1-1; a possible D gene is TRBD1 (6 bases). CDR1 and CDR2 (germline): MDHEN, SYDVKM. CDR3 length: 15 residues. V gave up 5 bases and J gave up 4 bases, with 17 bases separating them. CDR3 sequence: CASSPPAGVGTEAFF. The DNA of the CDR3 is TGTGCCAGCAGTCCCCCTGCAGGGGTAGGCACTGAAGCTTTCTTT. The whole variable domain, remainder taken from reference TRBV28 and TRBJ1-1, is DVKVTQSSRYLVKRTGEKVFLECVQDMDHENMFWYRQDPGLGLRLIYFSYDVKMKEKGDIPEGYSVSREKKERFSLILESASTNQTSMYLCASSPPAGVGTEAFFGQGTRLTVV.

The J gene is TRBJ2-7, the V gene TRBV19, with TRBD1 identical over 8 bases. CDR1 is LNHDA and CDR2 is SQIVND in the germline V gene (reference sequence). This CDR3 is built from 14 residues. V lost 6 bases, J lost 2 bases, and 6 bases stayed unmatched. The CDR3 DNA follows: TGTGCCAGTAGAGGGACAGGCGAAGCCTACGAGCAGTACTTC. Amino acid sequence: CASRGTGEAYEQYF.

The J gene is TRBJ2-2, the V gene TRBV5-5; a weak D match, TRBD2 (6 bases). Germline loops: CDR1 SGHKS, CDR2 YYEKEE (reference sequence). Trimming pared 4 bases from V and 2 bases from J, leaving 12 bases between. The CDR3 contains 15 residues. CDR3 amino acids: CASSVGTLNTGELFF. In DNA form, the CDR3 reads TGTGCCAGCAGCGTGGGGACTCTCAACACCGGGGAGCTGTTTTTT.

This clone was observed a handful of times. The rearrangement uses TRBV15 and TRBJ1-5; the match to TRBD1 covers 10 bases. Per germline, CDR1 LNHNV and CDR2 YYDKDF (reference sequence). The J segment lost 5 bases and the V segment lost 3 bases, leaving 7 bases of the junction unmatched. This CDR3 is built from 16 residues. The CDR3 sequence is CATSRGGQGLYQPQHF. CDR3 DNA: TGTGCCACCAGCAGGGGGGGACAGGGGCTTTATCAGCCCCAGCATTTT. Combining the CDR3 with reference TRBV15 and TRBJ1-5 gives the whole variable domain DAMVIQNPRYQVTQFGKPVTLSCSQTLNHNVMYWYQQKSSQAPKLLFHYYDKDFNNEADTPDNFQSRRPNTSFCFLDIRSPGLGDTAMYLCATSRGGQGLYQPQHFGDGTRLSIL.

The genes are TRBV20-1 and TRBJ1-4; TRBD1 matches at 7 bases. The CDR3 has 11 residues. With 5 bases clipped from V and 8 bases from J, the junction kept 2 bases outside the gene matches. Germline CDR1 DFQATT, CDR2 SNEGSKA (reference sequence). The chain's CDR3 is CSAQGGEKLFF. CDR3 coding DNA: TGCAGTGCTCAGGGGGGAGAAAAACTGTTTTTT.

This chain joins TRBV28 and TRBJ2-5, with 9 bases aligning to TRBD1. Per the germline V gene, CDR1 is MDHEN and CDR2 is SYDVKM. V shed 5 bases and J 5 bases; nucleotides not matched to a gene: 6. CDR3 length: 14 amino acids. The CDR3: CASSGRGTGETQYF. CDR3 in DNA: TGTGCCAGCAGTGGGCGGGGGACAGGGGAGACCCAGTACTTC. Filled out from reference TRBV28 and TRBJ2-5, the complete variable domain reads DVKVTQSSRYLVKRTGEKVFLECVQDMDHENMFWYRQDPGLGLRLIYFSYDVKMKEKGDIPEGYSVSREKKERFSLILESASTNQTSMYLCASSGRGTGETQYFGPGTRLLVL.

The chain employs TRBV2 and TRBJ2-2; D gene uncertain. The germline V and J ends were trimmed by 7 bases and 4 bases, with 13 bases remaining between them. The germline gives CDR1 SNHLY, CDR2 FYNNEI. The CDR3 is 14 residues long. CDR3 bases: TGTGCCAGCAATATGGAAACGGGCACCGGGGAGCTGTTTTTT. This codes for CASNMETGTGELFF. The full variable domain, completed using reference TRBV2 and TRBJ2-2, is EPEVTQTPSHQVTQMGQEVILRCVPISNHLYFYWYRQILGQKVEFLVSFYNNEISEKSEIFDDQFSVERPDGSNFTLKIRSTKLEDSAMYFCASNMETGTGELFFGEGSRLTVL.

In its sample, this clone was seen a few times. The J gene is TRBJ1-1, the V gene TRBV10-3, with D perhaps matching TRBD1 (6 bases). CDR1 is ENHRY, CDR2 SYGVKD, per germline. V lost 5 bases, J lost 5 bases, and 9 bases lay in between. The CDR3 is 12 amino acids. CDR3 in DNA: TGTGCCATCAGTCCACAGGGAACTGAAGCTTTCTTT. Translation gives CAISPQGTEAFF.

The chain couples TRBV6-5 to TRBJ1-5; D not certain. Trimming stripped 10 bases from V and 0 bases from J, with 16 bases between. The CDR3 runs to 15 residues. Germline assignment: CDR1 MNHEY and CDR2 SVGAGI. The CDR3 sequence is CATARQLDSNQPQHF. The CDR3 DNA is TGTGCCACCGCCCGGCAGCTCGATAGCAATCAGCCCCAGCATTTT.

The genes are TRBV28 and TRBJ1-6, with D tentatively TRBD1 (6 bases). Per germline, CDR1 MDHEN and CDR2 SYDVKM. V was cut by 7 bases and J by 7 bases, with 29 bases left in between. The CDR3 is 19 residues long. The CDR3 sequence: CASKGKDRELSRGNSPLHF. The CDR3 nucleotides read TGTGCCAGCAAGGGGAAGGACAGAGAATTGAGTCGGGGGAATTCACCCCTCCACTTT.

The chain combines TRBV18 with TRBJ1-5; 7 positions match TRBD1. Germline-derived CDR1 and CDR2 are KGHSH and LQKENI. With V trimmed by 6 bases and J by 4 bases, 6 bases remained unmatched. The CDR3 is 14 amino acids. The CDR3 DNA reads TGTGCCAGCTCCCTGGGACAGCTTAATCAGCCCCAGCATTTT. This translates into CASSLGQLNQPQHF.

The rearrangement uses TRBV2 and TRBJ1-3; TRBD1 is a possible D gene (5 bases). This CDR3 has 14 residues. Per the germline V gene, CDR1 is SNHLY and CDR2 is FYNNEI. Deletions cut 7 bases from V and 4 bases from J, with 14 bases between. The CDR3 region has the DNA TGTGCCAGCAAGGGACCTGTGGGGGGAAACACCATATATTTT. Its translation: CASKGPVGGNTIYF.

For the CDR3, the DNA is TGTGCCAGCAGCCAAGATTCCTCCGCGGCAGCTACCCTCTATGGCTACACCTTC. Translating it yields CASSQDSSAAATLYGYTF. The J gene is TRBJ1-2, the V gene TRBV3-1 (or the pseudogene TRBV3-2); no firm D call. Germline V CDR1 and CDR2: LGHDT, YNNKEL (reference sequence). The CDR3 runs to 18 residues. Deletions cut 0 bases from V and 4 bases from J, with 21 bases between.

J is TRBJ1-6 and V is TRBV19; the D is unclear. Germline loops: CDR1 LNHDA, CDR2 SQIVND (reference sequence). The CDR3 contains 14 residues. Trimming took off 3 bases at V and 7 bases at J, with 10 bases between the two ends. CDR3 sequence (DNA): TGTGCCAGTAGTATCGGCCCGACGAATTCACCCCTCCACTTT. Translating it yields CASSIGPTNSPLHF.

This clone was found a few times. V is TRBV11-2 and J is TRBJ1-1, with D possibly matching TRBD1 (6 bases). CDR3 length: 15 amino acids. V was pared by 1 base and J by 5 bases, with 14 bases between. Germline CDR1 and CDR2: SGHAT and FQNNGV. The CDR3 sequence: CASSLARGLGTEAFF. CDR3 DNA sequence: TGTGCCAGCAGCTTAGCCCGGGGGCTGGGGACTGAAGCTTTCTTT.

The chain combines TRBV10-2 with TRBJ2-7; 10 bases align to TRBD1. With V trimmed by 7 bases and J by 5 bases, 8 bases remained unmatched. Looked up from germline, CDR1 is WSHSY and CDR2 is SAAADI. The CDR3 sequence is 14 residues long. This CDR3 reads CASKLRDRGDEQYF. The CDR3 region has the DNA TGCGCCAGCAAACTCCGGGACAGGGGCGACGAGCAGTACTTC.

The chain has TRBV7-9 and TRBJ1-1; D possibly corresponds to TRBD1 (5 bases). V lost 7 bases and J 6 bases, leaving 18 bases between the germline ends. CDR1 is SEHNR and CDR2 is FQNEAQ in the germline V gene (reference sequence). This CDR3 is built from 14 residues. CDR3 coding DNA: TGTGCCAGCAAGCTTGGTAGGGGTAGAGCTGAAGCTTTCTTT. Translating it yields CASKLGRGRAEAFF.

The chain has TRBV19 and TRBJ1-5; 7 nucleotides line up with TRBD1. Germline V gene sequence: CDR1 LNHDA, CDR2 SQIVND (reference sequence). The V segment lost 5 bases and the J segment 1 base; nucleotides outside the gene matches: 11. There are 17 residues in the CDR3. CDR3 bases: TGTGCCAGTAGTGGAAAGTCGACAGGGAAAAGCAATCAGCCCCAGCATTTT. Translating it yields CASSGKSTGKSNQPQHF.

The chain employs TRBV4-2 and TRBJ2-3; 11 bases match TRBD2. This CDR3 is 19 amino acids long. V shed 4 bases, J shed 2 bases, and the junction held 14 bases outside the gene matches. CDR1 LGHNA and CDR2 YNFKEQ come from the germline V gene. CDR3 sequence (DNA): TGTGCCAGCAGCCGCCAGCCGCCTTCTAGCGGGGGGCACACAGATACGCAGTATTTT. This encodes CASSRQPPSSGGHTDTQYF.

In DNA form, the CDR3 reads TGTGCCAGCTCACGCGTGGGACAGAACAATCAGCCCCAGCATTTT. This gives the protein CASSRVGQNNQPQHF. This chain joins TRBV18 and TRBJ1-5; 7 nucleotides align to TRBD1. Per germline, CDR1 KGHSH and CDR2 LQKENI. With V trimmed by 4 bases and J by 3 bases, 6 bases remained unmatched. The CDR3 totals 15 residues.

This clone was detected only a few times. The chain has TRBV6-1 and TRBJ2-5; TRBD1 aligns across 9 bases. The ends lost 3 bases at V and 1 base at J; junction bases unmatched: 3. The CDR3 sequence is 15 residues long. Germline-derived CDR1 and CDR2 are MNHNS and SASEGT. In DNA, the CDR3 is TGTGCCAGCAGTGAGATGACAGGGGGCCAAGAGACCCAGTACTTC. It translates to CASSEMTGGQETQYF.

The chain is built from TRBV28 and TRBJ2-7, with D perhaps given as TRBD1 or TRBD2 (5 bases each). Germline V CDR1 and CDR2: MDHEN, SYDVKM. The CDR3 totals 12 residues. Trimming removed 8 bases at V and 3 bases at J, with 11 bases between. The CDR3 nucleotides read TGTGCCAGCCGCCGGGACGGCTACGAGCAGTACTTC. It encodes CASRRDGYEQYF.

The V call is TRBV9, the J call TRBJ1-2; no firm D call. CDR3 length equals 14 residues. V lost 2 bases and J 0 bases, leaving 8 bases between the germline ends. The germline gives CDR1 SGDLS, CDR2 YYNGEE. The CDR3 DNA reads TGTGCCAGCAGCGTCCCGGGCGCTAACTATGGCTACACCTTC. It codes for CASSVPGANYGYTF.

The chain has TRBV6-6 and TRBJ1-5; 10 bases map to TRBD1. This CDR3 comprises 16 residues. J lost 3 bases, V lost 4 bases, and 6 bases had no gene match. The germline V gene has CDR1 MNHNY and CDR2 SVGAGI (reference sequence). DNA for the CDR3: TGTGCCAGCAGTTTCCAGGACAGGGGGGCCAATCAGCCCCAGCATTTT. Residues: CASSFQDRGANQPQHF.